This passage covers 20 T cell receptor beta chains from one sample sequenced in a study of T cell responses to AZD1222 COVID-19 vaccine. Clones were sequenced by immunoSEQ multiplex PCR, and TCRdb holds only the in-frame ones, with some missing. The sample contains under 200,000 clones, 87% of which appear only once. The source was peripheral blood, collected on day 0 of MenACWY control vaccination. All receptors come from an adult in good health.

The rearrangement uses TRBV28 and TRBJ1-2; D may be TRBD1 (5 bases). This CDR3 spans 14 amino acids. V gave up 1 base and J gave up 2 bases, with 8 bases separating them. CDR1 MDHEN and CDR2 SYDVKM come from the germline V gene. CDR3 sequence: CASSLYRDNYGYTF. The CDR3 DNA is TGTGCCAGCAGTTTATACCGGGACAACTATGGCTACACCTTC.

The V gene is TRBV19, the J gene TRBJ1-1, with D perhaps matching TRBD1 (5 bases). The V gene's germline CDR1 is LNHDA and CDR2 SQIVND (reference sequence). V lost 3 bases and J lost 6, with 11 bases in between. There are 13 residues in the CDR3. This chain's CDR3 is CASSMGQASEAFF. CDR3 nucleotide sequence: TGTGCCAGTAGTATGGGGCAGGCGTCTGAAGCTTTCTTT.

V usage is TRBV27 and J usage is TRBJ2-7, with TRBD2 as a possible D gene (6 bases). The CDR3 loop spans 14 amino acids. The germline V gene encodes CDR1 MNHEY and CDR2 SMNVEV (reference sequence). V was trimmed by 3 bases and J by 3 bases, leaving 12 bases between them. The CDR3 reads CASSFQGGYYEQYF. The DNA for the CDR3 is TGTGCCAGCAGTTTTCAGGGAGGTTACTACGAGCAGTACTTC.

The chain couples TRBV4-2 to TRBJ1-3; 7 bases match TRBD1. The CDR3 is 15 amino acids. Per the germline V gene, CDR1 is LGHNA and CDR2 is YNFKEQ. The V and J ends lost 0 bases and 4 bases, in that order; junction bases with no gene match: 3. The CDR3 here is CASSQDQGEGNTIYF. The DNA for the CDR3 is TGTGCCAGCAGCCAAGATCAGGGGGAGGGAAACACCATATATTTT.

The chain links TRBV3-1 (or the pseudogene TRBV3-2) to TRBJ2-6; D is unresolved. Germline-derived CDR1 and CDR2 are LGHDT and YNNKEL (reference sequence). The CDR3 is made up of 16 amino acids. V was clipped by 2 bases and J by 4 bases, with 12 bases between them. CDR3 sequence (DNA): TGTGCCAGCAGCCAAAGATTAGGGAACGGGGCCAACGTCCTGACTTTC. It codes for CASSQRLGNGANVLTF.

This clone was observed a few times. The rearrangement links TRBV2 to TRBJ1-1, with D possibly TRBD1 on 6 matching bases. CDR3 length equals 14 residues. The germline V and J ends were trimmed by 7 bases and 4 bases, with 16 bases remaining between them. CDR1 SNHLY and CDR2 FYNNEI come from the germline V gene. CDR3 coding DNA: TGTGCCAGCACCGGACAGTCTTATGGCACTGAAGCTTTCTTT. Translating it yields CASTGQSYGTEAFF.

V is TRBV19 and J is TRBJ1-5; TRBD1 agrees at 10 bases. There are 16 residues in the CDR3. The ends lost 4 bases at V and 2 bases at J; junction bases unmatched: 5. Per the germline V gene, CDR1 is LNHDA and CDR2 is SQIVND (reference sequence). Here the CDR3 DNA reads TGTGCCAGTAGTAGCCGGGACAGGGGTGGCAATCAGCCCCAGCATTTT. Protein product: CASSSRDRGGNQPQHF. Full variable domain (rest looked up from reference TRBV19 and TRBJ1-5): DGGITQSPKYLFRKEGQNVTLSCEQNLNHDAMYWYRQDPGQGLRLIYYSQIVNDFQKGDIAEGYSVSREKKESFPLTVTSAQKNPTAFYLCASSSRDRGGNQPQHFGDGTRLSIL.

The chain joins TRBV18 to TRBJ2-7; 9 bases align to TRBD1. V lost 3 bases, J lost 4 bases, and 7 bases stayed unmatched. Germline V CDR1 and CDR2: KGHSH, LQKENI. This CDR3 comprises 15 residues. CDR3 in amino acids: CASSPPGQGYYEQYF. The CDR3 nucleotides are TGTGCCAGCTCACCGCCGGGACAGGGTTATTACGAGCAGTACTTC. The full variable domain, in which reference TRBV18 and TRBJ2-7 provide the parts outside the CDR3, is NAGVMQNPRHLVRRRGQEARLRCSPMKGHSHVYWYRQLPEEGLKFMVYLQKENIIDESGMPKERFSAEFPKEGPSILRIQQVVRGDSAAYFCASSPPGQGYYEQYFGPGTRLTVT.

V and J are TRBV10-3 and TRBJ1-2; the D gene is possibly TRBD1 (5 bases). V was cut by 3 bases and J by 8 bases, with 10 bases left in between. The germline CDR1 and CDR2 sequences are ENHRY and SYGVKD. This CDR3 spans 12 amino acids. Here the CDR3 DNA reads TGTGCCATCAGTGAAGGGGCGGGAGGCTACACCTTC. Translated, it gives CAISEGAGGYTF.

This rearrangement joins TRBV4-2 to TRBJ2-7; D gene ambiguous. Germline V gene data show CDR1 as LGHNA and CDR2 as YNFKEQ. The V gene lost 3 bases and the J gene lost 0 bases, with 9 bases spanning the gap. This CDR3 spans 14 amino acids. The CDR3 region has the DNA TGTGCCAGCAGCCAGATCGACGGCTCCTACGAGCAGTACTTC. Translated: CASSQIDGSYEQYF.

The gene calls are TRBV5-1 and TRBJ2-5; 9 bases are a match to TRBD1. Germline CDR1 and CDR2: SGHRS and YFSETQ. J gave up 5 bases and V 4 bases, and 6 bases lay outside the gene matches. The CDR3 consists of 14 residues. The CDR3 loop is CASSPFGTGETQYF. CDR3 in DNA: TGCGCCAGCAGCCCCTTCGGGACAGGGGAGACCCAGTACTTC.

The chain recombines TRBV19 with TRBJ1-4; 7 positions agree with TRBD1. With V trimmed by 9 bases and J by 8 bases, 6 bases remained unmatched. The germline gives CDR1 LNHDA, CDR2 SQIVND (reference sequence). The CDR3 runs 12 residues. The CDR3 nucleotides are TGTGCCAGCCGGACAGGTCCCGAAAAACTGTTTTTT. Protein product: CASRTGPEKLFF.

This clone was picked up a small number of times. The CDR3 protein is CASSPRGGSSYNEQFF. The CDR3 nucleotides are TGCGCCAGCAGCCCCCGAGGCGGGAGCTCCTACAATGAGCAGTTCTTC. The chain carries TRBV5-1 and TRBJ2-1, with TRBD2 matching 7 bases. The V gene's germline CDR1 is SGHRS and CDR2 YFSETQ. After removal of 4 bases from V and 0 bases from J, the junction contained 7 bases not matched to a gene. The CDR3 is made up of 16 amino acids.

The chain links TRBV6-5 to TRBJ2-7, with D perhaps matching TRBD1 (6 bases). In germline, CDR1 is MNHEY, CDR2 SVGAGI. This CDR3 has 13 amino acids. Between the trimmed V and J ends, which lost 2 bases and 6 bases, there was a span of 11 bases. The CDR3, as DNA: TGTGCCAGCAGTTACGGACAGTTTGGCGAGCAGTACTTC. Translated, it gives CASSYGQFGEQYF.

The chain combines TRBV28 with TRBJ1-3, with no clear D. The CDR3 extends over 14 amino acids. Germline V gene sequence: CDR1 MDHEN, CDR2 SYDVKM. The V gene lost 5 bases and the J gene lost 8 bases, with 16 bases spanning the gap. As DNA, the CDR3 is TGTGCCAGCAGTCCCGGGGAGGGTTGGCACACCATATATTTT. Translating it yields CASSPGEGWHTIYF.

The J gene is TRBJ1-5, the V gene TRBV6-2 or TRBV6-3, with TRBD1 matching 7 bases. The germline CDR1 and CDR2 sequences are MNHEY and SVGEGT. The V gene end was trimmed by 6 bases and the J gene end by 4 bases; junction bases not matched to a gene: 9. This CDR3 has 15 amino acids. The CDR3 sequence is CASRPTGAPNQPQHF. CDR3 in DNA: TGTGCCAGCAGGCCTACAGGGGCACCGAATCAGCCCCAGCATTTT.

This clone came up once. The chain links TRBV7-3 to TRBJ2-4, with TRBD2 identical over 8 bases. With V trimmed by 4 bases and J by 11 bases, 10 bases remained unmatched. The CDR3 is 14 amino acids. The germline V gene encodes CDR1 SGHTA and CDR2 FQGTGA. CDR3 in DNA: TGTGCCAGCAGCTCGACTAGCGAAATGGGGGTTCAGTACTTC. Translation gives CASSSTSEMGVQYF. Filled out from reference TRBV7-3 and TRBJ2-4, the complete variable domain reads GAGVSQTPSNKVTEKGKYVELRCDPISGHTALYWYRQSLGQGPEFLIYFQGTGAADDSGLPNDRFFAVRPEGSVSTLKIQRTERGDSAVYLCASSSTSEMGVQYFGAGTRLSVL.

The chain links TRBV7-2 to TRBJ1-5, with TRBD1 identical over 11 bases. This CDR3 contains 14 residues. Germline V lookup: CDR1 SGHTA, CDR2 FQGNSA. V gave up 5 bases and J gave up 4 bases; unmatched junction bases: 1. CDR3 amino acids: CASSGTGGNQPQHF. The CDR3, as DNA: TGTGCCAGCAGCGGGACAGGGGGGAATCAGCCCCAGCATTTT.

The J gene is TRBJ2-7, the V gene TRBV18; D gene unclear. The germline V and J ends were trimmed by 0 bases and 0 bases, with 3 bases remaining between them. Germline V lookup: CDR1 KGHSH, CDR2 LQKENI. There are 13 residues in the CDR3. CDR3 nucleotide sequence: TGTGCCAGCTCACCACCAGGCTCCTACGAGCAGTACTTC. This gives the protein CASSPPGSYEQYF.

V gene TRBV19 combines with J gene TRBJ1-2; tentatively, D is TRBD1 (6 bases). The germline V gene encodes CDR1 LNHDA and CDR2 SQIVND (reference sequence). The CDR3 is made up of 16 amino acids. V was clipped by 6 bases and J by 3 bases, with 20 bases between them. Here the CDR3 reads CASSYLLGAQYYGYTF. CDR3 bases: TGTGCCAGTAGCTACCTTTTGGGGGCGCAGTACTATGGCTACACCTTC.